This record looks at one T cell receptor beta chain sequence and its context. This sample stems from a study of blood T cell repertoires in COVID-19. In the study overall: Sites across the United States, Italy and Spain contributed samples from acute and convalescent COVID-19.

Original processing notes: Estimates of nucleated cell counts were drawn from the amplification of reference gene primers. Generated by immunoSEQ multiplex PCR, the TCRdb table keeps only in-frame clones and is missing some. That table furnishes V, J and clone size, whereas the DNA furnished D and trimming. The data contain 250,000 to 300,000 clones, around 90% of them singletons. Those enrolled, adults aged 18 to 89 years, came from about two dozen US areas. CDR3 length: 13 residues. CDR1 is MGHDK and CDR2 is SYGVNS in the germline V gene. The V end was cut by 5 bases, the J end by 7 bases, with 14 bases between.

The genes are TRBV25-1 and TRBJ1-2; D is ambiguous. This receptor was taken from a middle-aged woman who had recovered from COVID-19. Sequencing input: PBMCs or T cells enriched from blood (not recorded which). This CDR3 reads CASSLSATGGYTF. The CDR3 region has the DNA TGTGCCAGCAGTTTGAGTGCCACGGGTGGCTACACCTTC.